Presented here are 13 T cell receptor beta chains from one specimen sequenced in a study of cytomegalovirus exposure and HLA in healthy donors. PCR used 60 Vbeta primers and 13 Jbeta primers. Libraries were prepared by immunoSEQ multiplex PCR; TCRdb keeps only in-frame clonotypes and omits some of them. The sample has about 70,000 clones, more than 80% seen once. Sequenced input: PBMCs. Source of these receptors: a woman in her twenties or thirties in good health and CMV-seronegative.

CDR3 sequence (DNA): TGTGCCAGCAGCCCGACTAGCGGGGGAAACCCCGCCTACAATGAGCAGTTCTTC. This translates into CASSPTSGGNPAYNEQFF. The V gene is TRBV5-6, the J gene TRBJ2-1, with 12 bases fitting TRBD2. The ends lost 4 bases at V and 2 bases at J; junction bases unmatched: 10. Germline V CDR1 and CDR2: SGHDT, YYEEEE. The CDR3 extends over 18 amino acids.

The rearrangement uses TRBV9 and TRBJ2-1; 7 nucleotides match TRBD2. V trimming: 4 bases; J trimming: 0 bases; junction bases outside the gene matches: 4. Germline CDR1 reads SGDLS; CDR2 reads YYNGEE. The CDR3 is 15 amino acids. Here the CDR3 reads CASSRAGSSYNEQFF. CDR3 nucleotides: TGTGCCAGCAGCCGAGCGGGGAGCTCCTACAATGAGCAGTTCTTC.

The V gene is TRBV5-1, the J gene TRBJ2-7, with a tentative D call TRBD1 (5 bases). Trimming removed 2 bases at V and 1 base at J, with 13 bases between. Germline V gene data show CDR1 as SGHRS and CDR2 as YFSETQ. The length of the CDR3 is 15 residues. CDR3 protein: CASSLTGPISYEQYF. CDR3 bases: TGCGCCAGCAGCTTAACAGGTCCCATATCCTACGAGCAGTACTTC.

This chain links TRBV29-1 with TRBJ1-1; possible D gene TRBD1, 6 bases. Germline lookup yields CDR1 SQVTM and CDR2 ANQGSEA. V dropped 2 bases and J dropped 8 bases, with 12 bases sitting between them. The CDR3 contains 12 residues. CDR3 region: CSVERGQREAFF. The CDR3 bases are TGCAGCGTTGAACGAGGACAGCGGGAAGCTTTCTTT. Looking up the rest from reference TRBV29-1 and TRBJ1-1 gives the full variable domain: SAVISQKPSRDICQRGTSLTIQCQVDSQVTMMFWYRQQPGQSLTLIATANQGSEATYESGFVIDKFPISRPNLTFSTLTVSNMSPEDSSIYLCSVERGQREAFFGQGTRLTVV.

The chain joins TRBV7-2 to TRBJ2-1; tentative D call: TRBD2 (5 bases). V gave up 1 base and J gave up 6 bases, with 16 bases separating them. CDR3 length equals 16 residues. Germline lookup yields CDR1 SGHTA and CDR2 FQGNSA. CDR3 amino acids: CASSLVFRGSTNEQFF. CDR3 in DNA: TGTGCCAGCAGCTTAGTTTTCAGAGGGAGCACCAATGAGCAGTTCTTC.

V and J are TRBV2 and TRBJ2-5; 9 bases are a match to TRBD2. Germline-derived CDR1 and CDR2 are SNHLY and FYNNEI. This CDR3 comprises 11 residues. CDR3 amino acids: CASGSPETQYF. DNA for the CDR3: TGTGCTAGCGGGAGTCCAGAGACCCAGTACTTC.

The chain employs TRBV9 and TRBJ1-1; TRBD1 matches at 7 bases. V lost 4 bases and J lost 0; bases outside the gene matches: 9. The CDR3 is 16 residues long. Germline values: CDR1 SGDLS, CDR2 YYNGEE. CDR3 region: CASSRETGTVNTEAFF. DNA for the CDR3: TGTGCCAGCAGCCGAGAAACCGGGACAGTGAACACTGAAGCTTTCTTT.

V gene TRBV9 combines with J gene TRBJ2-1; 8 positions agree with TRBD1. The CDR3 is 15 residues long. The germline V gene encodes CDR1 SGDLS and CDR2 YYNGEE. The V gene end was trimmed by 0 bases and the J gene end by 6 bases; junction bases not matched to a gene: 5. The chain's CDR3 is CASSVAGRGLNEQFF. CDR3 nucleotide sequence: TGTGCCAGCAGCGTAGCCGGCAGGGGGCTCAATGAGCAGTTCTTC.

As to this clone: The junction and the germline gene differ at one end; a read error may be behind it. This chain joins TRBV27 and TRBJ1-5; no firm D call. In germline, CDR1 is MNHEY, CDR2 SMNVEV (reference sequence). The CDR3 consists of 16 residues. The CDR3 nucleotides are TGTGCCAGCAGGCCGAAGAGGGCCGTGGGCAAGCAGCCCCAGCATTTT. This gives the protein CASRPKRAVGKQPQHF.

The chain joins TRBV5-5 to TRBJ2-7; a possible D gene is TRBD2 (5 bases). The CDR3 contains 14 residues. The V end lost 0 bases, the J end lost 7 bases, and 14 bases lay between the germline ends. Germline CDR1 SGHKS, CDR2 YYEKEE (reference sequence). For the CDR3, the DNA is TGTGCCAGCAGCTTGGCCCCACTAGGAGGTGAGCAGTACTTC. Translating it yields CASSLAPLGGEQYF.

This clone was counted only a few times. The chain combines TRBV11-2 with TRBJ1-3; weak D call: TRBD1 (5 bases). The CDR3 extends over 14 amino acids. Trimming removed 2 bases at V and 2 bases at J, with 7 bases between. Germline V lookup: CDR1 SGHAT, CDR2 FQNNGV. CDR3 in amino acids: CASSLQGTGNTIYF. The CDR3 nucleotides are TGTGCCAGCAGCTTACAGGGAACTGGAAACACCATATATTTT.

The gene calls are TRBV7-8 and TRBJ1-3, with D unclear. Germline V gene lookup returns CDR1 SGHVS and CDR2 FQNEAQ. The CDR3 covers 15 residues. Trimming took off 4 bases at V and 0 bases at J, with 10 bases between the two ends. The CDR3 coding sequence is TGTGCCAGCAGCTACCTAAGTCACTCTGGAAACACCATATATTTT. This gives the protein CASSYLSHSGNTIYF.

The CDR3 sequence: CASKGLAGWGYTF. DNA of the CDR3: TGTGCCAGTAAAGGCTTGGCAGGATGGGGCTACACCTTC. The chain is built from TRBV19 and TRBJ1-2; D gene ambiguous. V lost 7 bases and J lost 8, with 17 bases in between. Germline values: CDR1 LNHDA, CDR2 SQIVND (reference sequence). The CDR3 spans 13 residues.